These T cell receptor beta chains were read from a single sample in a study of response to subunit inactivated influenza vaccine. TCRdb reprocessed the RT-PCR reads with MiXCR, giving one entry per CDR3 protein. The sample yields more than 550,000 distinct CDR3 sequences, around 11% seen once. The specimen comprised PBMCs from blood, sampled on the day of vaccination. These receptors came from a man in his fifties or sixties who received an inactivated influenza vaccine. Both conserved end residues are part of each CDR3. D genes are given only for firm matches. The size of a clone is reported for some rows only, either as once, few or many, or as a class for expanded clones.

DNA	CDR3	D	size	V	J
TGTGCCAGCAGCTTAAGTCCCCTCGTGGGCTACGAGCAGTACTTC	CASSLSPLVGYEQYF	NA	few	TRBV7-8	TRBJ2-7
TGCAGCGTTGATTACAGGGGAGATACGCAGTATTTT	CSVDYRGDTQYF	TRBD1	many	TRBV29-1	TRBJ2-3
TGTGCCATCAGTGCGACAGGCGCGGGGAATGGCTACACCTTC	CAISATGAGNGYTF	NA	few	TRBV10-3	TRBJ1-2
TGCGCCAGCAGCCCGGAGGGACAGGGGGCTTTTGCGCAGTATTTT	CASSPEGQGAFAQYF	TRBD1	few	TRBV5-1	TRBJ2-3
TGTGCCAGCAGCCAACCCGGATTTGGTGAAAAACTGTTTTTT	CASSQPGFGEKLFF	NA	few	TRBV4-2	TRBJ1-4
TGTGCCAGCAGCGTTGGGAACCAAGAGAACCAGTACTTC	CASSVGNQENQYF	NA	NA	TRBV5-6	TRBJ2-5
TGCAGTGGATCAGGGCTAGCAGGAAATACGCAGTATTTT	CSGSGLAGNTQYF	NA	few	TRBV20-1	TRBJ2-3
TGCAGTGCTAGAGAACAAATAAACACCGGGGAGCTGTTTTTT	CSAREQINTGELFF	NA	few	TRBV20-1	TRBJ2-2
TGCGCCAGCAGCCCCTCGGACCCAATCGGTCCCAACACCGGGGAGCTGTTTTTT	CASSPSDPIGPNTGELFF	NA	few	TRBV4-3	TRBJ2-2
TGTGCCAGCAGCTCTCGACCGCCCTTCGGAACAGATACGCAGTATTTT	CASSSRPPFGTDTQYF	NA	NA	TRBV7-6	TRBJ2-3
TGTGCCAGCACCCAAAACGGGGACAGGGAATACGAGCAGTACTTC	CASTQNGDREYEQYF	TRBD1	NA	TRBV7-8	TRBJ2-7
TGTGCCAGCAGCAATCGGACTAGCGGGGGGCTCCGAGAGACCCAGTACTTC	CASSNRTSGGLRETQYF	TRBD2	many	TRBV6-1	TRBJ2-5
TGTGCCAGCAGTTACTCGTACCCCGGGGTGAATGAGCAGTTCTTC	CASSYSYPGVNEQFF	NA	many	TRBV6-2/TRBV6-3	TRBJ2-1
TGCGCCAGCAGCCAAGCGGGGTCGAACACCGGGGAGCTGTTTTTT	CASSQAGSNTGELFF	NA	NA	TRBV4-3	TRBJ2-2
TGTGCCAGCAGTGAAACGAACCTAAGGAACACTGAAGCTTTCTTT	CASSETNLRNTEAFF	NA	few	TRBV2	TRBJ1-1
TGTGCCAGCAGCTCCCTGCAGGGGAACTATGGCTACACCTTC	CASSSLQGNYGYTF	NA	NA	TRBV7-9	TRBJ1-2
TGTGCCAGCAGGGGGGGCAGGGATAAACTGTTTTTT	CASRGGRDKLFF	NA	few	TRBV25-1	TRBJ1-4
TGTGCCAGCAGCACGGACGGTACCTCCTACGAGCAGTACTTC	CASSTDGTSYEQYF	NA	few	TRBV21-1	TRBJ2-7
TGTGCCAGCAGTTACGTTGGCGAGCAGTACTTC	CASSYVGEQYF	NA	many	TRBV6-2/TRBV6-3	TRBJ2-7
TGTGCCAGCAGCTTAAAAACGACTAGCAGGTCCAATGAGCAGTTCTTC	CASSLKTTSRSNEQFF	TRBD2	few	TRBV11-2	TRBJ2-1
TGTGCCAGCAGCTTAGGTAAACTAGCGGGAGACTACAATGAGCAGTTCTTC	CASSLGKLAGDYNEQFF	TRBD2	many	TRBV7-9	TRBJ2-1
TGCAGTGCTAGAGCCAGGGTAGACAATGAGCAGTTCTTC	CSARARVDNEQFF	NA	few	TRBV20-1	TRBJ2-1
TGTGCCAGCAGCTGGATCCCGACAGGGGTAGCCGGGGAGCTGTTTTTT	CASSWIPTGVAGELFF	TRBD1	few	TRBV7-9	TRBJ2-2
TGTGCCAGCAGTATACTAGCGGGATGGGGAGAGACCCAGTACTTC	CASSILAGWGETQYF	TRBD2	NA	TRBV28	TRBJ2-5
TGCGCCAGCAGCCAAGATGTTGGGGCCAATCGGGAAAAACTGTTTTTT	CASSQDVGANREKLFF	NA	NA	TRBV4-1	TRBJ1-4
TGTGCCAGCAGCTTGAACTCCAGGGAAACCGGGGAGCTGTTTTTT	CASSLNSRETGELFF	NA	many	TRBV7-9	TRBJ2-2
TGCGCCAGCAGCTTTAGCGGGAGAACCGCAGATACGCAGTATTTT	CASSFSGRTADTQYF	TRBD2	many	TRBV5-1	TRBJ2-3
TGCAGTGCTTCCCCCGGCGGAACCGGGGAGCTGTTTTTT	CSASPGGTGELFF	NA	NA	TRBV20-1	TRBJ2-2
TGCGCCAGCCGCGGGGGCAACTACGAGCAGTACTTC	CASRGGNYEQYF	NA	many	TRBV10-2	TRBJ2-7
TGTGCCAGCAGCTTAGCCGGGCAACCAAGCACAGATACGCAGTATTTT	CASSLAGQPSTDTQYF	NA	few	TRBV7-6	TRBJ2-3
TGTGCCAGCAGCTCCGGCGGGACACCCTACAATGAGCAGTTCTTC	CASSSGGTPYNEQFF	NA	few	TRBV6-1	TRBJ2-1
TGTGCCAGCAGCTTAGCGGTGGCTAGCGGGAGCTACGAGCAGTACTTC	CASSLAVASGSYEQYF	TRBD2	few	TRBV7-9	TRBJ2-7
TGCGCCAGCAGCTCAGGGAACCCGGGCGAAAAACTGTTTTTT	CASSSGNPGEKLFF	NA	NA	TRBV5-1	TRBJ1-4
TGTGCCAGCAGTTACTCAACAGCCCCGGGTCCTGGAAACACCATATATTTT	CASSYSTAPGPGNTIYF	NA	many	TRBV6-5	TRBJ1-3
TGTGCCAGCAGTCCGATTGGGACAGATCAGCCCCAGCATTTT	CASSPIGTDQPQHF	TRBD1	few	TRBV27	TRBJ1-5
TGTGCCACCAGCAACGAGCAGGGGGCCTACGAGCAGTACTTC	CATSNEQGAYEQYF	TRBD1	NA	TRBV15	TRBJ2-7
TGCAGCGTTGGGACAGAGACCTTGGGCTACACCTTC	CSVGTETLGYTF	NA	NA	TRBV29-1	TRBJ1-2
TGTGCCAGCAGCCCTCAAGGGGGGCACACTGAAGCTTTCTTT	CASSPQGGHTEAFF	NA	NA	TRBV12-3/TRBV12-4	TRBJ1-1
TGTGCCAGCAGCCTGGGCGTCCAGCGGGGCCCCCCCGGTACGCAGTATTTT	CASSLGVQRGPPGTQYF	TRBD2	NA	TRBV28	TRBJ2-3
TGCAGTGCTAGAGATCAGGGGCAGACTCGCGAGCAGTACTTC	CSARDQGQTREQYF	NA	few	TRBV20-1	TRBJ2-7
TGTGCCAGCAAAGATCCGATGAACTATGGCTACACCTTC	CASKDPMNYGYTF	NA	many	TRBV28	TRBJ1-2
TGTGCCAGCGCGACAGGGTCTGGTCAGCCCCAGCATTTT	CASATGSGQPQHF	TRBD1	few	TRBV6-6	TRBJ1-5
TGCAGTGCTAGTAGCGGGAGGGTCACCACAGATACGCAGTATTTT	CSASSGRVTTDTQYF	TRBD2	NA	TRBV20-1	TRBJ2-3
TGCAGTGCTAGACCGGGATCGAACTACGAGCAGTACTTC	CSARPGSNYEQYF	NA	NA	TRBV20-1	TRBJ2-7
TGTGCCAGCAGTGCTAGGGGGTCAACCGTAGGGGGGAATGAGCAGTTCTTC	CASSARGSTVGGNEQFF	NA	NA	TRBV6-2/TRBV6-3	TRBJ2-1
TGTGCCAGCAGTAGACTAGCGCTGGGAGATACGCAGTATTTT	CASSRLALGDTQYF	TRBD2	once	TRBV28	TRBJ2-3
TGTGCCAGCAGTCCCCGGCCCGGCTTCCTGAGCTCTGGGGCCAACGTCCTGACTTTC	CASSPRPGFLSSGANVLTF	NA	NA	TRBV6-1	TRBJ2-6
TGTGCCAGCAGCCACCTAGAGGGTGCTGGAAACACCATATATTTT	CASSHLEGAGNTIYF	NA	many	TRBV2	TRBJ1-3